These 32 T cell receptor beta chains were sequenced from one sample in a study of blood T cell repertoires in COVID-19. Clones were read by immunoSEQ multiplex PCR, and TCRdb kept only the in-frame ones, dropping some. The table has 88,000 or so clones, about 85% seen once. Input material: peripheral blood. Source of these receptors: a human donor in a cohort sampled during active COVID-19.

The chain combines TRBV7-8 with TRBJ2-1, with TRBD2 matching over 10 bases. The ends lost 1 base at V and 10 bases at J; junction bases unmatched: 10. The germline V gene has CDR1 SGHVS and CDR2 FQNEAQ. The CDR3 runs to 16 residues. The CDR3 loop reads CASSLVPLAGEEEQFF. The CDR3 DNA reads as TGTGCCAGCAGCTTAGTGCCCCTAGCGGGAGAGGAAGAGCAGTTCTTC.

The rearrangement links TRBV15 to TRBJ2-1, with 12 bases aligning to TRBD2. CDR3 length equals 15 residues. Germline V lookup: CDR1 LNHNV, CDR2 YYDKDF (reference sequence). The V gene end was trimmed by 5 bases and the J gene end by 4 bases; junction bases not matched to a gene: 3. CDR3 bases: TGTGCCACCAGCGTAACTAGCGGGAGGTACAATGAGCAGTTCTTC. Residues: CATSVTSGRYNEQFF.

V gene TRBV4-2 combines with J gene TRBJ2-7; 7 nucleotides match TRBD1. CDR3 length equals 14 residues. With 5 bases clipped from V and 12 bases from J, the junction kept 16 bases outside the gene matches. The germline V gene encodes CDR1 LGHNA and CDR2 YNFKEQ. CDR3 bases: TGTGCCAGCAGCTCCCGACAGGGAGTTACGAGCCGGTACTTC. Amino acid sequence: CASSSRQGVTSRYF.

This rearrangement joins TRBV19 to TRBJ2-5; perhaps TRBD1 as D (5 bases). Germline V gene data show CDR1 as LNHDA and CDR2 as SQIVND (reference sequence). The V and J ends lost 7 bases and 4 bases respectively, with 16 bases between them. The CDR3 has 14 residues. For the CDR3, the DNA is TGTGCCAGTAAAGTGTCAGGGTCGAGAGAGACCCAGTACTTC. Its protein is CASKVSGSRETQYF.

This clone was seen only once. The chain has TRBV4-3 and TRBJ2-1; D not certain. There are 15 residues in the CDR3. Trimming left V 1 base short and J 0 bases short, with 7 bases between. Germline lookup yields CDR1 LGHNA and CDR2 YSLEER. CDR3 DNA sequence: TGCGCCAGCAGCCAAGTCCTGAGCTCCTACAATGAGCAGTTCTTC. Protein: CASSQVLSSYNEQFF.

This clone has only a few counts. The chain links TRBV5-6 to TRBJ2-7; perhaps TRBD1 as D (7 bases). Trimming removed 0 bases from V and 2 bases from J, with 12 bases in between. CDR3 length equals 15 residues. Per germline, CDR1 SGHDT and CDR2 YYEEEE. The CDR3 region is CASSLGGGGAYEQYF. The CDR3 DNA reads TGTGCCAGCAGCTTGGGAGGAGGGGGCGCCTACGAGCAGTACTTC. The entire variable domain, with the rest obtained from reference TRBV5-6 and TRBJ2-7, is as follows: DAGVTQSPTHLIKTRGQQVTLRCSPKSGHDTVSWYQQALGQGPQFIFQYYEEEERQRGNFPDRFSGHQFPNYSSELNVNALLLGDSALYLCASSLGGGGAYEQYFGPGTRLTVT.

J is TRBJ2-2 and V is TRBV7-6; 9 nucleotides agree with TRBD2. Trimming at V came to 5 bases and at J to 0 bases, leaving 4 bases not matched to a gene. The CDR3 contains 16 residues. The germline gives CDR1 SGHVS, CDR2 FNYEAQ. The CDR3, as DNA: TGTGCCAGCAGCCAGACTAGCGGCCCGAACACCGGGGAGCTGTTTTTT. Translating it yields CASSQTSGPNTGELFF.

In its sample, this clone was seen a few times. The V call is TRBV6-5, the J call TRBJ2-5; TRBD2 matches 9 bases. CDR1 and CDR2 (germline): MNHEY, SVGAGI. CDR3 length: 15 amino acids. J lost 5 bases, V lost 6 bases, and 10 bases had no gene match. The CDR3 bases are TGTGCCAGCAGCCGGGGACTAGCCATCCCGGAGACCCAGTACTTC. This sequence encodes CASSRGLAIPETQYF.

This chain connects TRBV6-6 to TRBJ2-7; possible D gene TRBD2, 5 bases. The germline V gene has CDR1 MNHNY and CDR2 SVGAGI (reference sequence). The CDR3 consists of 15 residues. Deletions cut 7 bases from V and 6 bases from J, with 22 bases between. The CDR3 sequence is CASTPRGIGFIEQYF. The DNA for the CDR3 is TGTGCCAGCACTCCCCGGGGAATAGGGTTCATCGAGCAGTACTTC.

The chain carries TRBV18 and TRBJ2-2; no clear D. This CDR3 comprises 16 residues. The germline V and J ends were trimmed by 0 bases and 1 base, with 9 bases remaining between them. Germline assignment: CDR1 KGHSH and CDR2 LQKENI. CDR3: CASSPPVSGNTGELFF. The CDR3 DNA reads as TGTGCCAGCTCACCACCGGTTTCAGGGAACACCGGGGAGCTGTTTTTT.

The chain has TRBV2 and TRBJ2-1, with 12 bases matching TRBD2. Losses at the gene ends were 5 bases for V and 12 bases for J; bases not matched to a gene: 11. The germline CDR1 and CDR2 sequences are SNHLY and FYNNEI. CDR3 length: 15 residues. CDR3 sequence reads: CASSLSGTSGPGQFF. CDR3 nucleotides: TGTGCCAGCAGTCTAAGCGGGACTAGCGGGCCCGGGCAGTTCTTC.

This chain links TRBV5-6 with TRBJ1-2; a possible D gene is TRBD1 (5 bases). The CDR3 is 12 amino acids. Trimming shortened V by 6 bases and J by 10 bases, and 16 bases separated the two germline ends. Germline V gene sequence: CDR1 SGHDT, CDR2 YYEEEE. CDR3 coding DNA: TGTGCCAGCAATTCCAGGGCCTTTAACTACACCTTC. It translates to CASNSRAFNYTF.

This chain links TRBV4-3 with TRBJ2-3; 9 bases are shared with TRBD2. Germline V gives CDR1 LGHNA, CDR2 YSLEER. The junction had 10 bases not matched to a gene; V was cut back by 3 bases and J by 3 bases. The CDR3 spans 17 residues. The CDR3 coding sequence is TGCGCCAGCAGCCAGGATCCGGCGGGAGGGCCAACAGATACGCAGTATTTT. This translates into CASSQDPAGGPTDTQYF.

This sequence joins TRBV11-2 and TRBJ1-2, with D uncertain. The CDR3 sequence is 14 residues long. The V end lost 0 bases, the J end lost 8 bases, and 13 bases lay between the germline ends. Germline V gene sequence: CDR1 SGHAT, CDR2 FQNNGV. CDR3 sequence reads: CASSLERGAGGYTF. The CDR3 bases are TGTGCCAGCAGCTTAGAGCGGGGTGCGGGAGGCTACACCTTC.

The genes are TRBV20-1 and TRBJ1-1, with TRBD1 as a possible D gene (6 bases). This CDR3 has 11 amino acids. The V and J ends lost 6 bases and 11 bases respectively, with 16 bases between them. CDR1 is DFQATT and CDR2 is SNEGSKA in the germline V gene (reference sequence). The CDR3 DNA reads TGCAGTGCCCAAGACAGGTCCGGTGCTTTCTTT. Amino acid sequence: CSAQDRSGAFF.

The rearrangement joins TRBV10-3 to TRBJ1-1; tentatively, D is TRBD1 (5 bases). The germline gives CDR1 ENHRY, CDR2 SYGVKD. The V and J ends lost 6 bases and 1 base respectively, with 9 bases between them. The length of the CDR3 is 13 residues. CDR3 nucleotide sequence: TGTGCCATCAGAGCGCAGGGGAACACTGAAGCTTTCTTT. This sequence encodes CAIRAQGNTEAFF.

The sample holds one count of this clone. The J gene is TRBJ2-7, the V gene TRBV28; a weak D match, TRBD2 (6 bases). Germline V CDR1 and CDR2: MDHEN, SYDVKM. Trimming removed 6 bases at V and 9 bases at J, with 18 bases between. The CDR3 spans 13 residues. The CDR3 region is CASSSPTSRGQYF. The CDR3 DNA reads as TGTGCCAGCAGCTCTCCGACTAGTCGGGGGCAGTACTTC.

CDR3 DNA sequence: TGTGCCAGCAATAAGCCGGGACTAGCGACCAATGAGCAGTTCTTC. It codes for CASNKPGLATNEQFF. The chain combines TRBV2 with TRBJ2-1; the match to TRBD2 covers 10 bases. Germline V gene sequence: CDR1 SNHLY, CDR2 FYNNEI. CDR3 size: 15 residues. V gave up 7 bases and J gave up 6 bases; unmatched junction bases: 9.

This chain uses TRBV7-2 with TRBJ2-1, with 8 bases identical to TRBD2. This CDR3 region has 14 residues. Unmatched junction bases numbered 7, after V lost 3 bases and J lost 9 bases. The germline gives CDR1 SGHTA, CDR2 FQGNSA. CDR3 sequence reads: CASSLGTSYLEQFF. DNA for the CDR3: TGTGCCAGCAGCTTGGGGACTAGTTATCTTGAGCAGTTCTTC.

The rearrangement uses TRBV5-5 and TRBJ1-1; unclear D gene. The CDR3 runs to 14 residues. Per the germline V gene, CDR1 is SGHKS and CDR2 is YYEKEE (reference sequence). The V end lost 4 bases, the J end lost 3 bases, and 13 bases lay between the germline ends. CDR3: CASSRGMVDTEAFF. The CDR3 DNA sequence: TGTGCCAGCAGCCGCGGCATGGTGGACACTGAAGCTTTCTTT.

This clone was seen a handful of times. The chain is built from TRBV4-3 and TRBJ1-2; D not certain. The CDR3 has 16 amino acids. V was trimmed by 0 bases and J by 7 bases, leaving 18 bases between them. Germline V CDR1 and CDR2: LGHNA, YSLEER. CDR3 in amino acids: CASSQDGFTAWSGYTF. The CDR3 nucleotides read TGCGCCAGCAGCCAAGACGGTTTCACCGCCTGGAGTGGCTACACCTTC.

This clone has just one count. V and J are TRBV4-2 and TRBJ2-1; no clear D. The germline gives CDR1 LGHNA, CDR2 YNFKEQ. The CDR3 has 14 amino acids. Trimming shortened V by 0 bases and J by 10 bases, and 13 bases separated the two germline ends. The CDR3 DNA reads as TGTGCCAGCAGCCAAGACCTAGACTCCTCGGAGCAGTTCTTC. This translates into CASSQDLDSSEQFF.

The V and J genes are TRBV19 and TRBJ2-1; TRBD2 agrees at 15 bases. Unmatched junction bases numbered 9, after V lost 4 bases and J lost 5 bases. Looked up from germline, CDR1 is LNHDA and CDR2 is SQIVND (reference sequence). This CDR3 has 18 amino acids. This CDR3 is CASSRRTSGRAAHNEQFF. CDR3 in DNA: TGTGCCAGTAGTAGGCGGACTAGCGGGAGGGCCGCGCACAATGAGCAGTTCTTC.

The chain has TRBV5-1 and TRBJ1-3; D gene unclear. The germline V gene encodes CDR1 SGHRS and CDR2 YFSETQ. The CDR3 runs to 15 residues. V lost 1 base and J lost 0, with 8 bases in between. CDR3 loop: CASSLYSFSGNTIYF. The CDR3 DNA reads as TGCGCCAGCAGCTTGTATTCGTTCTCTGGAAACACCATATATTTT.

The CDR3 DNA reads TGCGCCAGCAGTGAGTCGGGACTAGCGGGCGGAAAGTTCTTC. This encodes CASSESGLAGGKFF. This sequence joins TRBV10-1 and TRBJ2-1, with 12 bases identical to TRBD2. The CDR3 runs to 14 residues. Per germline, CDR1 WNHNN and CDR2 SYGVQD (reference sequence). Trimming at V came to 0 bases and at J to 14 bases, leaving 5 bases not matched to a gene.

V and J are TRBV11-3 and TRBJ2-5; tentative D call: TRBD1 (6 bases). Germline CDR1 and CDR2: SGHNT and YENEEA. The CDR3 length is 13 residues. V lost 5 bases and J 3 bases, leaving 10 bases between the germline ends. CDR3 bases: TGTGCCAGCAGCGCTAACAGGGAAGAGACCCAGTACTTC. This sequence encodes CASSANREETQYF. The full variable domain, in which reference TRBV11-3 and TRBJ2-5 provide the parts outside the CDR3, is EAGVVQSPRYKIIEKKQPVAFWCNPISGHNTLYWYLQNLGQGPELLIRYENEEAVDDSQLPKDRFSAERLKGVDSTLKIQPAELGDSAVYLCASSANREETQYFGPGTRLLVL.

The chain employs TRBV18 and TRBJ1-4; 10 bases fit TRBD1. Germline CDR1 and CDR2: KGHSH and LQKENI. The length of the CDR3 is 12 residues. Unmatched junction bases numbered 3, after V lost 9 bases and J lost 8 bases. The CDR3 region is CASGQGEEKLFF. In DNA form, the CDR3 reads TGTGCCAGTGGACAGGGGGAAGAAAAACTGTTTTTT.

V is TRBV4-3 and J is TRBJ2-3; D perhaps matches TRBD2 (5 bases). Germline lookup yields CDR1 LGHNA and CDR2 YSLEER. V was shortened by 5 bases and J by 2 bases, with 11 bases between the two germline ends. The CDR3 runs 14 residues. The CDR3 sequence: CASSFQRATDTQYF. CDR3 DNA: TGCGCCAGCAGCTTTCAGAGGGCCACAGATACGCAGTATTTT.

The genes are TRBV10-3 and TRBJ1-4, with D unresolved. This CDR3 is built from 13 residues. The V gene's germline CDR1 is ENHRY and CDR2 SYGVKD. V dropped 6 bases and J dropped 3 bases, with 8 bases sitting between them. The CDR3, as DNA: TGTGCCATCAGGAGGGATCCTAATGAAAAACTGTTTTTT. Translating gives CAIRRDPNEKLFF.

In this sample, this clone turned up once. The V gene is TRBV12-5, the J gene TRBJ1-5, with unresolved D. This CDR3 region has 17 residues. Deletions cut 2 bases from V and 7 bases from J, with 21 bases between. Germline CDR1 LGHNT, CDR2 FRNRAP. The CDR3 DNA reads as TGTGCTAGTGGTTTGACCACCCGAGAATTATCATGCCAGCCCCAGCATTTT. Amino acids: CASGLTTRELSCQPQHF.

The DNA of the CDR3 is TGCGCCAGCAGCTCTCGACAGGGTGGAGAGACCCAGTACTTC. This sequence encodes CASSSRQGGETQYF. This chain connects TRBV5-1 to TRBJ2-5; TRBD1 matches 7 bases. After removal of 3 bases from V and 4 bases from J, the junction contained 6 bases not matched to a gene. CDR1 is SGHRS, CDR2 YFSETQ, per germline. This CDR3 has 14 amino acids.

V and J are TRBV5-1 and TRBJ2-7, with D possibly matching TRBD1 (6 bases). V shed 3 bases and J shed 3 bases, with 16 bases lying between them. This CDR3 comprises 15 residues. In germline, CDR1 is SGHRS, CDR2 YFSETQ. CDR3 amino acids: CASSYQTGQLYEQYF. For the CDR3, the DNA is TGCGCCAGCAGCTACCAGACGGGACAACTCTACGAGCAGTACTTC.